The clone carrying this TCR beta chain showed up just once. Its antigen remains unidentified. The data were obtained in a study of CD8+CD57+ T cells in acquired aplastic anemia. In the study overall: The average for DNA from sorted CD4+ and CD8+ cells was 3 to 3.5 ug.

Study findings and constraints: Researchers reported that CD8+ Simpson's diversity was not significantly different in patients versus controls. Patients shared approximately 30 CD8+ CDR3 sequences with controls.

An expansion of CD8+CD57+ cells by flow cytometry had been shown in patients chosen for sequencing. Sampling of blood occurred while the patients had still received no therapy. After removal of 5 bases from V and 2 bases from J, the junction contained 7 bases not matched to a gene. Germline V gene data show CDR1 as SEHNR and CDR2 as FQNEAQ (reference sequence). CDR3 length: 15 residues. Template material for TCR beta VDJ and CDR3 profiling consisted of genomic DNA. TCRdb fed the reads into MiXCR, producing one record per CDR3 protein. There are roughly 220,000 distinct CDR3 sequences in the sample; 65% occur only once, and about 60% lies in the top ten.

The J gene is TRBJ2-5, the V gene TRBV7-9; 8 nucleotides match TRBD2. The sequence was collected from a human donor with aplastic anemia. What was sequenced was sorted CD4+, CD8+, or CD8+CD57+ T cells (not recorded which) from PBMCs. The CDR3 loop is CASSPQAGAQETQYF. CDR3 DNA: TGTGCCAGCAGCCCACAAGCGGGAGCACAAGAGACCCAGTACTTC.